This T cell receptor (beta chain) was identified during a study of blood T cell repertoires in COVID-19. Study-level information: Samples of COVID-19 (acute and convalescent) were obtained from the United States, Italy and Spain. From T cells, B-cell-depleted T cells, or PBMCs came the material, which was cDNA or gDNA.

The authors' processing: It was from reference gene primer amplification that nucleated cell counts were estimated. Method: immunoSEQ multiplex PCR; TCRdb's copy keeps in-frame clones and lacks some. V and J calls and clone size follow that table, whereas D and trimming were derived from the DNA. The sample contains 150,000 to 180,000 clones, about 89% of which appear only once. Trimming removed 1 base from V and 7 bases from J, with 9 bases in between. Germline V gives CDR1 MNHNS, CDR2 SASEGT. This CDR3 spans 13 amino acids. The specimen was peripheral blood. V gene TRBV6-1 combines with J gene TRBJ2-3; no definite D call. The receptor comes from a man aged 50-59 years with acute or convalescent COVID-19. In DNA form, the CDR3 reads TGTGCCAGCAGTGAAGTCCCGAACAATACGCAGTATTTT. Its protein is CASSEVPNNTQYF.